Listed below are T cell receptor beta chains from one sample, sequenced in a study of early T cells in non-severe SARS-CoV-2 infection. TCRdb called the 5' RACE reads again in MiXCR, with one record for every CDR3 protein. The table lists approximately 77,000 distinct CDR3 sequences, 10% to 15% of them singletons. This sample comprised whole blood, obtained at baseline. The receptors were sampled from an adult who was a healthcare worker with PCR-confirmed SARS-CoV-2 infection or an uninfected control (not recorded which). The donor label of this sample is uncertain. CDR3s include the opening cysteine and the closing phenylalanine or tryptophan. Fields, in order: CDR3 DNA, CDR3 protein, J gene, V gene, clone size, D gene. D genes are given only for firm matches. Part of the rows lack a size; the others show once, few, many or a class for expanded clones.

DNA: TGTGCCAGCAGTGATTGGGGGGGCGCCTATGGCTACACCTTC
CDR3: CASSDWGGAYGYTF
J: TRBJ1-2
V: TRBV2
size: -
D: -

DNA: TGTGCCAGCAGCTTAAGCCCTGGGGCCAACGTCCTGACTTTC
CDR3: CASSLSPGANVLTF
J: TRBJ2-6
V: TRBV7-3
size: many
D: -

DNA: TGTGCCAGCAGCTCAATGAGGGGTGAAGCTTTCTTT
CDR3: CASSSMRGEAFF
J: TRBJ1-1
V: TRBV7-8
size: few
D: -

DNA: TGTGCCAGCAGCTTGAAGCGGGGGCCTCAAGAGACCCAGTACTTC
CDR3: CASSLKRGPQETQYF
J: TRBJ2-5
V: TRBV11-2
size: many
D: TRBD2

DNA: TGTGCCACCAGCCGTATGGGGGACTATGGCTACACCTTC
CDR3: CATSRMGDYGYTF
J: TRBJ1-2
V: TRBV15
size: many
D: -

DNA: TGCAGCGTTCATTCAGGGGCTGAAGCTTTCTTT
CDR3: CSVHSGAEAFF
J: TRBJ1-1
V: TRBV29-1
size: few
D: -

DNA: TGTGCCAGCAGTCCGGGACCGGTCTACGAGCAGTACTTC
CDR3: CASSPGPVYEQYF
J: TRBJ2-7
V: TRBV7-6
size: -
D: -

DNA: TGCAGCGTTGATTCATGGGGCATTACTTATGAGCAGTTCTTC
CDR3: CSVDSWGITYEQFF
J: TRBJ2-1
V: TRBV29-1
size: many
D: -

DNA: TGCGCCAGCAGCCAAGAGAACGGATACGAGCAGTACTTC
CDR3: CASSQENGYEQYF
J: TRBJ2-7
V: TRBV4-1
size: few
D: -

DNA: TGTGCCAGCAGCGGGAGGAAGGACTATGGCTACACCTTC
CDR3: CASSGRKDYGYTF
J: TRBJ1-2
V: TRBV2
size: many
D: -

DNA: TGTGCCAGCAGTACGCTAGACAGGGGGGGGACTGAAGCTTTCTTT
CDR3: CASSTLDRGGTEAFF
J: TRBJ1-1
V: TRBV12-3/TRBV12-4
size: -
D: TRBD1

DNA: TGTGCCAGCAGTGGGGAGCGGATCTCCTACGAGCAGTACTTC
CDR3: CASSGERISYEQYF
J: TRBJ2-7
V: TRBV2
size: few
D: -

DNA: TGTGCCAGCAGTTACCGGACCACGGTAACCTACGAGCAGTACTTC
CDR3: CASSYRTTVTYEQYF
J: TRBJ2-7
V: TRBV6-5
size: few
D: -

DNA: TGTGCCACCAGTGATTCGTTTCTAAGCAATGAGCAGTTCTTC
CDR3: CATSDSFLSNEQFF
J: TRBJ2-1
V: TRBV24-1
size: few
D: -

DNA: TGTGCTAGTGGTTTGGTCCCCGGACCGGGAGAGACCCAGTACTTC
CDR3: CASGLVPGPGETQYF
J: TRBJ2-5
V: TRBV12-5
size: -
D: -